The text below deals with one TCR beta chain. This entry comes from a study of blood T cell repertoires in COVID-19. This table comes from immunoSEQ multiplex PCR, and its TCRdb copy is limited to in-frame clones, with some not included. The profile shows about 250,000 clones, 70% to 90% of them singletons. What was sequenced was peripheral blood. This clonotype originated in a man between 18 and 35 years old with active or convalescent COVID-19.

CDR3 bases: TGTGCCAGCAGTGACGGTATGAGGGAGGGCTCCTACAATGAGCAGTTCTTC. This codes for CASSDGMREGSYNEQFF. The chain employs TRBV6-4 and TRBJ2-1, with TRBD2 matching over 7 bases. V shed 2 bases, J shed 0 bases, and the junction held 7 bases outside the gene matches. The CDR3 length is 17 residues. CDR1 and CDR2 (germline): MRHNA, SNTAGT.